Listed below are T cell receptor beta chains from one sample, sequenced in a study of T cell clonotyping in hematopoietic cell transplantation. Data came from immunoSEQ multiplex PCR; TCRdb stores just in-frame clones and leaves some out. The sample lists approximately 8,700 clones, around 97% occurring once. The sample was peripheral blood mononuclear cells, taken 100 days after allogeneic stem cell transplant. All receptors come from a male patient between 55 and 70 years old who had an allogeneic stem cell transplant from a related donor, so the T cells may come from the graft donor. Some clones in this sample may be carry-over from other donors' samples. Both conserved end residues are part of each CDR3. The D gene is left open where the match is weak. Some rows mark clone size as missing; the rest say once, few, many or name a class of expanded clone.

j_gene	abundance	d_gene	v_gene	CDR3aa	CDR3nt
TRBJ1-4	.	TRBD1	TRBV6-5	CASSPDRGVQKLFF	TGTGCCAGCAGTCCCGACAGGGGGGTTCAAAAACTGTTTTTT
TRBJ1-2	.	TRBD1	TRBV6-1	CASSEPYGQGIYGYTF	TGTGCCAGCAGTGAGCCATACGGACAGGGGATCTATGGCTACACCTTC
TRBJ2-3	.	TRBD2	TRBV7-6	CASSPAGTSGGYTDTQYF	TGTGCCAGCAGCCCAGCCGGGACTAGCGGGGGATACACAGATACGCAGTATTTT
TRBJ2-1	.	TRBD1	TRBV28	CASSTPRTGYNEQFF	TGTGCCAGCAGTACCCCAAGGACAGGCTACAATGAGCAGTTCTTC
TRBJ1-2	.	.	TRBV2	CASSGRGVVGYTF	TGTGCCAGCAGTGGGCGCGGGGTTGTTGGCTACACCTTC
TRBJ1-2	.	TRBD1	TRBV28	CASRTTGTGWVNYGYTF	TGTGCCAGCAGGACCACCGGGACAGGGTGGGTAAACTATGGCTACACCTTC
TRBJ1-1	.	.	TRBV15	CATSRDRGDEAFF	TGTGCCACCAGCAGAGATCGTGGGGATGAAGCTTTCTTT
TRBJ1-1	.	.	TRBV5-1	CASSSRTARTEAFF	TGCGCCAGCAGCTCTAGGACCGCGAGGACTGAAGCTTTCTTT
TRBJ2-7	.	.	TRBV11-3	CASSLTFWRKPYEQYF	TGTGCCAGCAGCTTAACGTTTTGGAGAAAGCCCTACGAGCAGTACTTC
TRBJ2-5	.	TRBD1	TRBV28	CASSRDRVQETQYF	TGTGCCAGCAGCCGGGACAGGGTTCAAGAGACCCAGTACTTC
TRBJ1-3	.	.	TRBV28	CASRRGTGNTIYF	TGTGCCAGCAGGAGGGGCACTGGAAACACCATATATTTT
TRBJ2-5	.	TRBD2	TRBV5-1	CASSLAQAGQETQYF	TGCGCCAGCAGCTTGGCACAAGCGGGGCAAGAGACCCAGTACTTC
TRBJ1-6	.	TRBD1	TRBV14	CASSPTGTGNSPLHF	TGTGCCAGCAGCCCTACCGGGACAGGGAATTCACCCCTCCACTTT
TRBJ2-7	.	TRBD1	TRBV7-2	CASSLQGAREQYF	TGTGCCAGCAGCTTACAGGGGGCGCGTGAGCAGTACTTC
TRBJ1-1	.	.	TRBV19	CASSITPPGLAFNTEAFF	TGTGCCAGTAGTATAACCCCTCCGGGGCTGGCATTTAACACTGAAGCTTTCTTT
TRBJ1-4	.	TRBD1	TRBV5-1	CASSLGEDRINEKLFF	TGCGCCAGCAGCTTGGGAGAGGACAGGATTAATGAAAAACTGTTTTTT
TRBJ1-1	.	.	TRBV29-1	CSVPRQSNSGEAFF	TGCAGCGTTCCGAGACAGAGCAATTCGGGGGAAGCTTTCTTT
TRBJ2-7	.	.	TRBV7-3	CASSSPRGAPYEQYF	TGTGCCAGCAGCTCCCCTCGAGGGGCACCCTACGAGCAGTACTTC
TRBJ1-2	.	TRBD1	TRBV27	CASSRQGSYGYTF	TGTGCCAGCAGTCGACAGGGCTCCTATGGCTACACCTTC
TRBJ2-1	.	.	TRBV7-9	CASSKGPSSYNEQFF	TGTGCCAGCAGCAAGGGACCGAGCTCCTACAATGAGCAGTTCTTC
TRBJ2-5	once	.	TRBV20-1	CSAIPSETQYF	TGCAGTGCTATCCCGTCGGAGACCCAGTACTTC
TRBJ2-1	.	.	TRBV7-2	CASSLGSGTPRNEQFF	TGTGCCAGCAGCTTAGGATCAGGGACTCCGAGAAATGAGCAGTTCTTC
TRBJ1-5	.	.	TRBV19	CASTDYSNQPQHF	TGTGCCAGTACGGATTATAGCAATCAGCCCCAGCATTTT
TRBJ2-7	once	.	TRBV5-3	CARSLCDDYEQYF	TGTGCCAGAAGCCTCTGCGATGACTACGAGCAGTACTTC
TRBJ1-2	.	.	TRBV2	CASSELGPPDGYTF	TGTGCCAGCAGTGAATTGGGGCCGCCCGATGGCTACACCTTC
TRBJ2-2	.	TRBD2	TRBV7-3	CASSPLAGVVGELFF	TGTGCCAGCAGCCCGCTAGCGGGGGTAGTCGGGGAGCTGTTTTTT